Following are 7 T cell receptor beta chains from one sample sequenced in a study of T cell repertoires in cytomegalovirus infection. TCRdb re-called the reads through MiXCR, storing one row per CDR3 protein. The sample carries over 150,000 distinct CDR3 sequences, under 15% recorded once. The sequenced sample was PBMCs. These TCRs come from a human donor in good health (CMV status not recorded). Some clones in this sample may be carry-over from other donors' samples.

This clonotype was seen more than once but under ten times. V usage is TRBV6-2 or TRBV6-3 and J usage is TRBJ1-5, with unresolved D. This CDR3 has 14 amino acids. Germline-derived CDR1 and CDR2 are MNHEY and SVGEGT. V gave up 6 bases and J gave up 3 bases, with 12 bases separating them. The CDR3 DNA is TGTGCCAGCAGGAAAAACATCAACAATCAGCCCCAGCATTTT. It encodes CASRKNINNQPQHF.

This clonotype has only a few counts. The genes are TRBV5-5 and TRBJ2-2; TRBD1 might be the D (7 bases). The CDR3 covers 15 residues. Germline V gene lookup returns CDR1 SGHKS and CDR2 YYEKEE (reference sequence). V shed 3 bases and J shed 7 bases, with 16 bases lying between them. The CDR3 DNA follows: TGTGCCAGCAGCTCACGACAGGGAGGCATCGGGGAGCTGTTTTTT. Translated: CASSSRQGGIGELFF.

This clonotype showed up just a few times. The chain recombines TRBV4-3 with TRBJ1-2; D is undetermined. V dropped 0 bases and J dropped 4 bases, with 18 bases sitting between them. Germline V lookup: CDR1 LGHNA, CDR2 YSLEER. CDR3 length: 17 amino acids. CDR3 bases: TGCGCCAGCAGCCAAGATTGGAGGAGCCACCCAGTCTATGGCTACACCTTC. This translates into CASSQDWRSHPVYGYTF.

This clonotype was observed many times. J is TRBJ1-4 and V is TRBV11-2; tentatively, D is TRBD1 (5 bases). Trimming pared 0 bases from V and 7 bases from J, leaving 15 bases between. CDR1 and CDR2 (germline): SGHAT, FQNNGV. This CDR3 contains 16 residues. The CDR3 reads CASSLDPAGGIEKLFF. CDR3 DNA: TGTGCCAGCAGCTTAGACCCAGCTGGGGGGATTGAAAAACTGTTTTTT.

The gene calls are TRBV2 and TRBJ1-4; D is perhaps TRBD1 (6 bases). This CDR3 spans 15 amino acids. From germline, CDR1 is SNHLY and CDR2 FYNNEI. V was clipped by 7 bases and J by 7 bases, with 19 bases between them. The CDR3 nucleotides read TGTGCCAGCACCTCAAATGGGGGGGGCGGTGAAAAACTGTTTTTT. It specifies CASTSNGGGGEKLFF. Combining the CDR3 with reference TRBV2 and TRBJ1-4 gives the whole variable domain EPEVTQTPSHQVTQMGQEVILRCVPISNHLYFYWYRQILGQKVEFLVSFYNNEISEKSEIFDDQFSVERPDGSNFTLKIRSTKLEDSAMYFCASTSNGGGGEKLFFGSGTQLSVL.

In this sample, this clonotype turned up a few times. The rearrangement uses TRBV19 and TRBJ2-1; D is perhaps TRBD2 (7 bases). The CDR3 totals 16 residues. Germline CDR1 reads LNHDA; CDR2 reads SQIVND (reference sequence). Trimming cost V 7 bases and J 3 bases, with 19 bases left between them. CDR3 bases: TGTGCCAGTAAGGGGGGCGGGAGTGCCTTCTACAATGAGCAGTTCTTC. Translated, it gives CASKGGGSAFYNEQFF.

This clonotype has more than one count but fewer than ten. CDR3 amino acids: CASSLEGKLFF. CDR3 DNA: TGTGCCAGCAGCTTAGAAGGAAAACTGTTTTTT. The chain links TRBV7-9 to TRBJ1-4; no clear D. The V and J ends lost 1 base and 10 bases respectively, with 4 bases between them. The length of the CDR3 is 11 residues. Germline CDR1 SEHNR, CDR2 FQNEAQ (reference sequence).